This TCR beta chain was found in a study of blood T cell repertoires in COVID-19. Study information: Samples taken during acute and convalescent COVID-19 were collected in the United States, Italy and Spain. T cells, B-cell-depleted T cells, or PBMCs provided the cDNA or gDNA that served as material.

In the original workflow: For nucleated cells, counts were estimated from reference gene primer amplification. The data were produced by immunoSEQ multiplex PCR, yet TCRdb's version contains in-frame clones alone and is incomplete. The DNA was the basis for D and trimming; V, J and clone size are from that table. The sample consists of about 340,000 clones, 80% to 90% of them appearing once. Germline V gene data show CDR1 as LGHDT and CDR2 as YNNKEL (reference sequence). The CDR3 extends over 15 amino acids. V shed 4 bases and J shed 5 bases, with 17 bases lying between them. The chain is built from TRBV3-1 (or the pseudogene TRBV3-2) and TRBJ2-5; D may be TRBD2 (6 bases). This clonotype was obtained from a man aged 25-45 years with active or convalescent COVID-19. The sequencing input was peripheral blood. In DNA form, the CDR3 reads TGTGCCAGCAGCCGGGCCCCCAGACTAGGGGAGACCCAGTACTTC. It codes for CASSRAPRLGETQYF.